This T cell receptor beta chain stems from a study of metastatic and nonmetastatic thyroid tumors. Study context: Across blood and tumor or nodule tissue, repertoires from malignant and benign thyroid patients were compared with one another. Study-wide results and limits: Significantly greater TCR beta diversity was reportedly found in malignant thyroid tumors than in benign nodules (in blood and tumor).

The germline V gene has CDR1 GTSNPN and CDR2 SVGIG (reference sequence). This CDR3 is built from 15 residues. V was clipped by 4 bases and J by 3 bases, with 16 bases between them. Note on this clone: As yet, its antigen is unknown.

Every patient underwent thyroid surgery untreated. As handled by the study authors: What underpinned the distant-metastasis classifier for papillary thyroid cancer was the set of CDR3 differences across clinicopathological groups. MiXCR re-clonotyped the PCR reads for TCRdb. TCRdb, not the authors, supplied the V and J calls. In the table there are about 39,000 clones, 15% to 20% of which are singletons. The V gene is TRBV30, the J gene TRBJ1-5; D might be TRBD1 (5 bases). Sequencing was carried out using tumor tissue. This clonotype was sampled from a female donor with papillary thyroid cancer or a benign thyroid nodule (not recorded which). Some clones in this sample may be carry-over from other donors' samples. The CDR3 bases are TGTGCCTGGACCCCTAGGGGCGGGGACAATCAGCCCCAGCATTTT. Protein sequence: CAWTPRGGDNQPQHF. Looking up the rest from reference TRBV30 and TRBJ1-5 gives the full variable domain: SQTIHQWPATLVQPVGSPLSLECTVEGTSNPNLYWYRQAAGRGLQLLFYSVGIGQISSEVPQNLSASRPQDRQFILSSKKLLLSDSGFYLCAWTPRGGDNQPQHFGDGTRLSIL.